This is a list of T cell receptor beta chains from one sample in a study of T cells in Graves' hyperthyroidism and ophthalmopathy. TCRdb reanalysed the multiplex PCR reads using MiXCR and keeps one entry per CDR3 protein. This sample yields about 290,000 distinct CDR3 sequences, of which 13% are seen a single time; around 7.9% belongs to the top ten. Sequenced input: blood. These receptors all come from a woman between 25 and 40 years old with Graves' hyperthyroidism that later progressed to Graves' ophthalmopathy. Each CDR3 is given with its conserved first and last residue. A D gene is named only where the DNA matches it firmly. Part of the rows lack a size; the others show once, few, many or a class for expanded clones.

J gene: TRBJ1-5; CDR3 length: 13; V gene: TRBV19; clone size: .; D gene: .; CDR3 protein: CASSIAPNQPQHF; CDR3 DNA: TGTGCCAGTAGTATAGCCCCCAATCAGCCCCAGCATTTT
J gene: TRBJ1-3; CDR3 length: 17; V gene: TRBV5-1; clone size: many; D gene: TRBD1; CDR3 protein: CASSRNPGQGSGNTIYF; CDR3 DNA: TGCGCCAGCAGTCGGAACCCAGGACAGGGGTCTGGAAACACCATATATTTT
J gene: TRBJ2-3; CDR3 length: 13; V gene: TRBV29-1; clone size: many; D gene: TRBD2; CDR3 protein: CSVSAGSTDTQYF; CDR3 DNA: TGCAGCGTATCAGCGGGAAGCACAGATACGCAGTATTTT
J gene: TRBJ1-1; CDR3 length: 17; V gene: TRBV2; clone size: many; D gene: .; CDR3 protein: CASSEVIHSAGYTEAFF; CDR3 DNA: TGTGCCAGCAGTGAAGTCATTCACTCCGCCGGGTACACTGAAGCTTTCTTT
J gene: TRBJ2-1; CDR3 length: 17; V gene: TRBV20-1; clone size: many; D gene: .; CDR3 protein: CSARAGIDWGSYNEQFF; CDR3 DNA: TGCAGTGCTAGAGCCGGGATCGACTGGGGCTCCTACAATGAGCAGTTCTTC
J gene: TRBJ2-3; CDR3 length: 16; V gene: TRBV20-1; clone size: many; D gene: .; CDR3 protein: CSARDRQGRNTDTQYF; CDR3 DNA: TGCAGTGCTAGAGATAGGCAGGGGAGGAACACAGATACGCAGTATTTT
J gene: TRBJ2-2; CDR3 length: 17; V gene: TRBV20-1; clone size: many; D gene: TRBD2; CDR3 protein: CSARSASGRADTGELFF; CDR3 DNA: TGCAGTGCTAGATCCGCTAGCGGGAGGGCCGACACCGGGGAGCTGTTTTTT
J gene: TRBJ2-3; CDR3 length: 15; V gene: TRBV5-1; clone size: many; D gene: TRBD1; CDR3 protein: CASSYRDRLTDTQYF; CDR3 DNA: TGCGCCAGCAGCTACCGGGACAGGCTCACAGATACGCAGTATTTT
J gene: TRBJ1-1; CDR3 length: 13; V gene: TRBV14; clone size: .; D gene: TRBD1; CDR3 protein: CASSRVPGGSNFF; CDR3 DNA: TGTGCCAGCAGCCGGGTTCCAGGGGGCTCCAATTTCTTT
J gene: TRBJ2-4; CDR3 length: 15; V gene: TRBV7-2; clone size: many; D gene: TRBD2; CDR3 protein: CASSSHTGGGNIQYF; CDR3 DNA: TGTGCCAGCAGCTCTCACACGGGGGGGGGAAACATTCAGTACTTC
J gene: TRBJ2-7; CDR3 length: 13; V gene: TRBV14; clone size: few; D gene: .; CDR3 protein: CASSQSRIYEQYF; CDR3 DNA: TGTGCCAGCAGCCAGTCTAGGATATACGAGCAGTACTTC
J gene: TRBJ2-7; CDR3 length: 11; V gene: TRBV28; clone size: many; D gene: .; CDR3 protein: CASQKAYEQYF; CDR3 DNA: TGTGCCAGCCAGAAGGCCTACGAGCAGTACTTC
J gene: TRBJ1-1; CDR3 length: 15; V gene: TRBV5-6; clone size: many; D gene: TRBD1; CDR3 protein: CASSFRGLLNTEAFF; CDR3 DNA: TGTGCCAGCAGCTTCAGGGGGCTCCTGAACACTGAAGCTTTCTTT
J gene: TRBJ2-3; CDR3 length: 16; V gene: TRBV27; clone size: many; D gene: .; CDR3 protein: CASSLRGTASTDTQYF; CDR3 DNA: TGTGCCAGCAGTTTACGCGGGACAGCAAGCACAGATACGCAGTATTTT
J gene: TRBJ2-3; CDR3 length: 15; V gene: TRBV18; clone size: many; D gene: .; CDR3 protein: CASSSKTPSTDTQYF; CDR3 DNA: TGTGCCAGCTCATCAAAAACCCCTAGCACAGATACGCAGTATTTT
J gene: TRBJ2-1; CDR3 length: 13; V gene: TRBV4-1; clone size: .; D gene: .; CDR3 protein: CAGSQDSALVQFF; CDR3 DNA: TGCGCCGGCAGCCAAGACTCGGCTTTGGTGCAGTTCTTC
J gene: TRBJ2-3; CDR3 length: 14; V gene: TRBV30; clone size: few; D gene: .; CDR3 protein: CAWSVRISTDTQYF; CDR3 DNA: TGTGCCTGGAGTGTAAGGATCTCTACAGATACGCAGTATTTT